These 8 T cell receptor beta chains were sequenced from one sample in a study of low-dose radiotherapy and immunotherapy resistance in tumors. First-strand cDNA used TRAV- and TRBV-specific primers, covering alpha and beta chains. It was with a constant-region primer and a V-primer adapter that TCRs were amplified over approximately 20 PCR cycles. TCRdb used MiXCR to reprocess the reads, holding one entry per CDR3 protein. The table includes about 9,600 distinct CDR3 sequences, approximately 81% detected once. These receptors were taken from a human donor with advanced metastatic prostate, ovarian, gallbladder or colorectal cancer (not recorded which). This table probably holds off-target reads from a library built for another chain.

The CDR3 region is CASSQESRAREQYF. In nucleotides, the CDR3 is TGCGCCAGCAGCCAAGAATCAAGGGCTCGGGAGCAGTACTTC. The rearrangement uses TRBV4-1 and TRBJ2-7; D not certain. This CDR3 has 14 residues. Germline lookup yields CDR1 MGHRA and CDR2 YSYEKL. V dropped 0 bases and J dropped 7 bases, with 13 bases sitting between them.

The chain combines TRBV29-1 with TRBJ2-5, with TRBD2 matching 12 bases. Germline V gene data show CDR1 as SQVTM and CDR2 as ANQGSEA. With 8 bases clipped from V and 4 bases from J, the junction kept 8 bases outside the gene matches. The CDR3 has 14 amino acids. CDR3 in DNA: TGCAGCCCTCCGACTAGCGGGAGAGGAGAGACCCAGTACTTC. Amino acids: CSPPTSGRGETQYF. Using reference TRBV29-1 and TRBJ2-5 for the parts outside the CDR3, the full variable domain is SAVISQKPSRDICQRGTSLTIQCQVDSQVTMMFWYRQQPGQSLTLIATANQGSEATYESGFVIDKFPISRPNLTFSTLTVSNMSPEDSSIYLCSPPTSGRGETQYFGPGTRLLVL.

The chain is built from TRBV20-1 and TRBJ1-4; a weak D match, TRBD1 (6 bases). CDR1 DFQATT and CDR2 SNEGSKA come from the germline V gene (reference sequence). The V and J ends lost 3 bases and 7 bases respectively, with 15 bases between them. The CDR3 sequence is 14 residues long. The CDR3 reads CSASHRDMGEKLFF. CDR3 bases: TGCAGTGCTAGTCACCGGGACATGGGTGAAAAACTGTTTTTT.

The chain has TRBV2 and TRBJ2-7; 7 bases map to TRBD1. The CDR3 has 12 residues. The V gene end was trimmed by 6 bases and the J gene end by 2 bases; junction bases not matched to a gene: 1. CDR1 and CDR2 from the germline V gene are SNHLY and FYNNEI. For the CDR3, the DNA is TGTGCCAGCAGGGGACAGACCTACGAGCAGTACTTC. It codes for CASRGQTYEQYF.

The chain has TRBV11-2 and TRBJ2-1; D call uncertain. Per germline, CDR1 SGHAT and CDR2 FQNNGV. The ends were cut back, 5 bases at V and 0 bases at J, with 5 bases in the middle. This CDR3 has 13 residues. CDR3: CASSRTSYNEQFF. The CDR3, as DNA: TGTGCCAGCAGCCGGACCTCCTACAATGAGCAGTTCTTC. Drawing the rest from reference TRBV11-2 and TRBJ2-1, the complete variable domain is EAGVAQSPRYKIIEKRQSVAFWCNPISGHATLYWYQQILGQGPKLLIQFQNNGVVDDSQLPKDRFSAERLKGVDSTLKIQPAKLEDSAVYLCASSRTSYNEQFFGPGTRLTVL.

The chain is built from TRBV28 and TRBJ2-2; 8 bases agree with TRBD1. Trimming removed 6 bases from V and 5 bases from J; junction bases left unmatched: 11. The CDR3 has 16 residues. Per germline, CDR1 MDHEN and CDR2 SYDVKM. CDR3 region: CASREPRTGRTGELFF. The CDR3 DNA reads as TGTGCCAGCAGGGAGCCTCGGACAGGGAGAACCGGGGAGCTGTTTTTT. The variable domain in full, with the rest retrieved from reference TRBV28 and TRBJ2-2, is DVKVTQSSRYLVKRTGEKVFLECVQDMDHENMFWYRQDPGLGLRLIYFSYDVKMKEKGDIPEGYSVSREKKERFSLILESASTNQTSMYLCASREPRTGRTGELFFGEGSRLTVL.

This chain links TRBV12-3 or TRBV12-4 with TRBJ2-1; no definite D call. Trimming pared 6 bases from V and 9 bases from J, leaving 24 bases between. This CDR3 region has 16 residues. This CDR3 reads CASSHLGSIRPSEQFF. The CDR3 bases are TGTGCCAGCAGCCACCTCGGATCGATACGACCCAGTGAGCAGTTCTTC.

The chain employs TRBV3-1 and TRBJ1-1; possible D gene TRBD1, 6 bases. Germline V gene sequence: CDR1 LGHDT, CDR2 YNNKEL (reference sequence). Between the trimmed V and J ends, which lost 1 base and 7 bases, there was a span of 13 bases. CDR3 length: 14 residues. In DNA, the CDR3 is TGTGCCAGCAGCCAAGGTGCAGGGGCCTATGAAGCTTTCTTT. Its translation is CASSQGAGAYEAFF.